The following is a T cell receptor (beta chain) sequence with its context. Its antigen is still unknown. Measured with immunoSEQ multiplex PCR; TCRdb has only the in-frame clones, and not every one. The sample holds about 15,000 clones; roughly 70% are singletons and the top ten take 5% to 6.5%. These data come from a study of T cell repertoires in ileal Crohn's disease. Looking at the study overall: Median disease duration was about 8.5 years; roughly 35% smoked at surgery. Regarding the study as a whole: All patients with clonality above 26.8% had endoscopic recurrence. Sorted CD8 T cells held more high-frequency clones than CD4.

The CDR3 covers 13 residues. The V end lost 8 bases, the J end lost 2 bases, and 13 bases lay between the germline ends. The V gene's germline CDR1 is SNHLY and CDR2 FYNNEI. The sequence came from an adult with Crohn's disease. This chain uses TRBV2 with TRBJ2-7; the D gene is possibly TRBD2 (7 bases). The specimen was ileal tissue. Here the CDR3 reads CASAPGGPYEQYF. CDR3 sequence (DNA): TGTGCCAGCGCCCCCGGGGGGCCCTACGAGCAGTACTTC.